The 29 T cell receptor beta chains presented below share a single source sample, sequenced in a study of T cell responses to AZD1222 COVID-19 vaccine. Libraries were prepared by immunoSEQ multiplex PCR; TCRdb keeps only in-frame clonotypes and omits some of them. The data contain about 170,000 clones, 85% to 90% of them seen just once; the ten biggest clones take up more than 4%. Here the sequenced sample was peripheral blood, taken 28 days after the second dose of the MenACWY control vaccine. All receptors derive from an adult who received the MenACWY meningococcal vaccine as a control.

The chain recombines TRBV19 with TRBJ1-2, with D perhaps matching TRBD1 (6 bases). The V end lost 3 bases, the J end lost 4 bases, and 15 bases lay between the germline ends. Germline values: CDR1 LNHDA, CDR2 SQIVND (reference sequence). CDR3 length: 15 residues. CDR3 amino acids: CASSINGARGYGYTF. The DNA of the CDR3 is TGTGCCAGTAGTATCAACGGGGCCAGGGGCTATGGCTACACCTTC. Filled out from reference TRBV19 and TRBJ1-2, the complete variable domain reads DGGITQSPKYLFRKEGQNVTLSCEQNLNHDAMYWYRQDPGQGLRLIYYSQIVNDFQKGDIAEGYSVSREKKESFPLTVTSAQKNPTAFYLCASSINGARGYGYTFGSGTRLTVV.

V usage is TRBV3-1 (or the pseudogene TRBV3-2) and J usage is TRBJ1-1; D ambiguous. Between the trimmed V and J ends, which lost 0 bases and 5 bases, there was a span of 16 bases. The CDR3 extends over 16 amino acids. Per germline, CDR1 LGHDT and CDR2 YNNKEL (reference sequence). CDR3 sequence (DNA): TGTGCCAGCAGCCAAGATACGAAGGGCGGCGGGACTGAAGCTTTCTTT. It codes for CASSQDTKGGGTEAFF.

The V and J genes are TRBV28 and TRBJ2-7; TRBD1 or TRBD2 may be the D gene (6 bases each). This CDR3 is 13 amino acids long. CDR1 and CDR2 (germline): MDHEN, SYDVKM. V was pared by 10 bases and J by 2 bases, with 15 bases between. The CDR3 bases are TGTGCCATCCGGGGGCAGGACACCTACGAGCAGTACTTC. This sequence encodes CAIRGQDTYEQYF.

As to this clone: Mismatch with germline at one junction end may stem from a read error. The genes are TRBV6-5 and TRBJ1-1, with D uncertain. This CDR3 has 13 residues. The germline V gene has CDR1 MNHEY and CDR2 SVGAGI. The CDR3 region is CASSFRRHTQAFF. For the CDR3, the DNA is TGTGCCAGCAGTTTCCGACGGCACACTCAAGCTTTCTTT.

The V gene is TRBV7-3, the J gene TRBJ1-2; D is uncertain. This CDR3 has 13 residues. In germline, CDR1 is SGHTA, CDR2 FQGTGA. Trimming cost V 1 base and J 4 bases, with 7 bases left between them. The CDR3 DNA follows: TGTGCCAGCAGCTTAAATCCGTTCTATGGCTACACCTTC. Translation: CASSLNPFYGYTF. The full variable domain, its missing parts supplied by reference TRBV7-3 and TRBJ1-2, is GAGVSQTPSNKVTEKGKYVELRCDPISGHTALYWYRQSLGQGPEFLIYFQGTGAADDSGLPNDRFFAVRPEGSVSTLKIQRTERGDSAVYLCASSLNPFYGYTFGSGTRLTVV.

The rearrangement joins TRBV7-3 to TRBJ1-2; perhaps TRBD1 as D (6 bases). This CDR3 spans 14 amino acids. Germline lookup yields CDR1 SGHTA and CDR2 FQGTGA. Trimming took off 2 bases at V and 7 bases at J, with 14 bases between the two ends. CDR3 DNA: TGTGCCAGCAGCTTATCTACTACCAGGGGTGGCTACACCTTC. It encodes CASSLSTTRGGYTF.

This clone has just one count. The genes are TRBV24-1 and TRBJ2-1; 11 nucleotides agree with TRBD2. The CDR3 covers 16 residues. Per germline, CDR1 KGHDR and CDR2 SFDVKD. V dropped 5 bases and J dropped 3; count of bases not matched to a gene: 5. CDR3 in DNA: TGTGCCACCAGTGCGACTAGCGGGAAGGTCTACAATGAGCAGTTCTTC. Its translation: CATSATSGKVYNEQFF.

V gene TRBV6-6 combines with J gene TRBJ2-1; possibly TRBD2 for D (7 bases). The V gene lost 9 bases and the J gene lost 4 bases, with 19 bases spanning the gap. Looked up from germline, CDR1 is MNHNY and CDR2 is SVGAGI (reference sequence). CDR3 size: 15 residues. CDR3 in amino acids: CASTRRGREYNEQFF. Written as DNA, the CDR3 is TGTGCCAGTACCCGGAGGGGGAGGGAATACAATGAGCAGTTCTTC.

V gene TRBV10-3 combines with J gene TRBJ1-1; 8 nucleotides line up with TRBD1. V shed 8 bases and J 9 bases; nucleotides not matched to a gene: 11. This CDR3 has 13 residues. Germline-derived CDR1 and CDR2 are ENHRY and SYGVKD. CDR3 in DNA: TGTGCCATCGTGGACGGACAGGGTGAGCAAGCTTTCTTT. Its translation: CAIVDGQGEQAFF.

This clone occurred once. The chain has TRBV28 and TRBJ1-5, with no clear D. CDR1 and CDR2 (germline): MDHEN, SYDVKM. V lost 7 bases, J lost 0 bases, and 16 bases lay in between. The CDR3 totals 16 residues. CDR3 protein: CASTKDQFYSNQPQHF. CDR3 in DNA: TGTGCCAGCACCAAGGACCAATTCTATAGCAATCAGCCCCAGCATTTT. The full variable domain, completed using reference TRBV28 and TRBJ1-5, is DVKVTQSSRYLVKRTGEKVFLECVQDMDHENMFWYRQDPGLGLRLIYFSYDVKMKEKGDIPEGYSVSREKKERFSLILESASTNQTSMYLCASTKDQFYSNQPQHFGDGTRLSIL.

The chain links TRBV28 to TRBJ1-6, with 7 bases matching TRBD1. Germline V lookup: CDR1 MDHEN, CDR2 SYDVKM. J was trimmed by 8 bases and V by 8 bases; bases with no gene match: 9. The CDR3 consists of 14 residues. The CDR3 DNA is TGTGCCAGCCTACCGGGACAGATGGATTCACCCCTCCACTTT. It is translated as CASLPGQMDSPLHF.

Written as DNA, the CDR3 is TGTGCCAGCGTTCCAGGTGTCTTTGCCTCCTACAATGAGCAGTTCTTC. Translated: CASVPGVFASYNEQFF. The chain combines TRBV25-1 with TRBJ2-1; D is undetermined. Germline-derived CDR1 and CDR2 are MGHDK and SYGVNS. The CDR3 is made up of 16 amino acids. The V end was cut by 8 bases, the J end by 0 bases, with 17 bases between. Looking up the rest from reference TRBV25-1 and TRBJ2-1 gives the full variable domain: EADIYQTPRYLVIGTGKKITLECSQTMGHDKMYWYQQDPGMELHLIHYSYGVNSTEKGDLSSESTVSRIRTEHFPLTLESARPSHTSQYLCASVPGVFASYNEQFFGPGTRLTVL.

The genes are TRBV28 and TRBJ2-2; D ambiguous. Germline CDR1 reads MDHEN; CDR2 reads SYDVKM. The CDR3 covers 13 residues. Trimming shortened V by 3 bases and J by 5 bases, and 7 bases separated the two germline ends. The CDR3: CASSFDGTGELFF. CDR3 in DNA: TGTGCCAGCAGTTTTGACGGGACCGGGGAGCTGTTTTTT.

This chain connects TRBV19 to TRBJ2-2, with 10 bases aligning to TRBD1. CDR3 length: 14 residues. Germline trimming cut 6 bases from V and 7 bases from J; bases unmatched to any gene: 5. CDR1 and CDR2 (germline): LNHDA, SQIVND (reference sequence). The CDR3 here is CASRTGGSNGELFF. In DNA, the CDR3 is TGTGCCAGTAGGACAGGGGGCTCTAACGGGGAGCTGTTTTTT.

The chain links TRBV7-9 to TRBJ1-2; 9 nucleotides agree with TRBD1. Germline loops: CDR1 SEHNR, CDR2 FQNEAQ (reference sequence). V was pared by 5 bases and J by 4 bases, with 5 bases of the junction left unmatched. The CDR3 has 14 amino acids. The CDR3 DNA reads TGTGCCAGCAGCCGCCGGGACAGGGTCTATGGCTACACCTTC. Its protein product is CASSRRDRVYGYTF.

The J gene is TRBJ1-3, the V gene TRBV30, with D uncertain. There are 14 residues in the CDR3. V was trimmed by 0 bases and J by 2 bases, leaving 8 bases between them. Germline CDR1 is GTSNPN and CDR2 is SVGIG (reference sequence). CDR3 DNA sequence: TGTGCCTGGAGTGTACCCACGGCTGGAAACACCATATATTTT. Translation gives CAWSVPTAGNTIYF.

The chain links TRBV27 to TRBJ1-1; D is unclear. The CDR3 contains 15 residues. V gave up 2 bases and J gave up 4 bases, with 14 bases separating them. CDR1 is MNHEY, CDR2 SMNVEV, per germline (reference sequence). The CDR3 sequence: CASSLQSLMSTEAFF. The DNA for the CDR3 is TGTGCCAGCAGTTTACAGAGTCTCATGAGCACTGAAGCTTTCTTT.

This rearrangement joins TRBV24-1 to TRBJ1-2; 9 bases align to TRBD1. This CDR3 is built from 17 residues. The ends lost 7 bases at V and 6 bases at J; junction bases unmatched: 17. Looked up from germline, CDR1 is KGHDR and CDR2 is SFDVKD. The CDR3 spells CATSPGQGLRGRHGYTF. CDR3 sequence (DNA): TGTGCCACCAGCCCAGGACAGGGGCTGAGGGGGCGACATGGCTACACCTTC.

J is TRBJ2-1 and V is TRBV7-2; the D gene could be TRBD1 or TRBD2 (5 bases each). CDR3 size: 15 residues. The germline V gene encodes CDR1 SGHTA and CDR2 FQGNSA. V lost 4 bases and J lost 0, with 10 bases in between. The CDR3 protein is CASSWDRGSYNEQFF. In nucleotides, the CDR3 is TGTGCCAGCAGCTGGGACCGGGGCTCCTACAATGAGCAGTTCTTC.

The chain employs TRBV11-1 and TRBJ1-3, with D unclear. Germline V lookup: CDR1 SGHAT, CDR2 FQDESV (reference sequence). This CDR3 is built from 13 residues. The V end was cut by 3 bases, the J end by 4 bases, with 7 bases between. CDR3 sequence (DNA): TGTGCCAGCAGCTTTTATACCGGAAACACCATATATTTT. Its translation is CASSFYTGNTIYF.

The V call is TRBV10-3, the J call TRBJ2-7; D is unresolved. The V and J ends lost 6 bases and 6 bases respectively, with 21 bases between them. Germline V lookup: CDR1 ENHRY, CDR2 SYGVKD. The CDR3 consists of 15 residues. CDR3 region: CAIRAQVRETSEQYF. As DNA, the CDR3 is TGTGCCATCAGGGCCCAAGTGAGAGAAACGAGCGAGCAGTACTTC.

The rearrangement joins TRBV10-3 to TRBJ1-5; TRBD1 matches at 8 bases. CDR1 and CDR2 (germline): ENHRY, SYGVKD. The CDR3 has 13 amino acids. V was pared by 6 bases and J by 5 bases, with 3 bases of the junction left unmatched. The CDR3 DNA follows: TGTGCCATCAGGGGACAGGTTGATCAGCCCCAGCATTTT. It yields the protein CAIRGQVDQPQHF.

The chain combines TRBV11-3 with TRBJ2-3, with D uncertain. The CDR3 runs to 15 residues. Trimming took 4 bases from V and 5 from J, leaving 16 bases between them. The germline V gene has CDR1 SGHNT and CDR2 YENEEA. The CDR3 region is CASSSGPGSQDTQYF. The CDR3 coding sequence is TGTGCCAGCAGCTCCGGACCCGGGTCCCAAGATACGCAGTATTTT.

J is TRBJ1-1 and V is TRBV12-3 or TRBV12-4; 8 positions agree with TRBD1. Trimming removed 6 bases from V and 10 bases from J; junction bases left unmatched: 10. The CDR3 sequence is 13 residues long. The CDR3 protein is CASSQSRTGRAFF. As DNA, the CDR3 is TGTGCCAGCAGCCAATCCAGGACAGGGCGAGCTTTCTTT.

This chain connects TRBV6-5 to TRBJ1-4; D call uncertain. Germline assignment: CDR1 MNHEY and CDR2 SVGAGI. Trimming stripped 7 bases from V and 0 bases from J, with 6 bases between. The CDR3 runs 13 residues. CDR3 sequence: CASTPATNEKLFF. CDR3 nucleotides: TGTGCCAGCACCCCTGCAACTAATGAAAAACTGTTTTTT.

The chain is built from TRBV6-1 and TRBJ1-5, with unresolved D. V lost 3 bases, J lost 4 bases, and 10 bases lay in between. Looked up from germline, CDR1 is MNHNS and CDR2 is SASEGT. This CDR3 contains 14 residues. CDR3 amino acids: CASSEWAANQPQHF. CDR3 DNA sequence: TGTGCCAGCAGTGAGTGGGCAGCTAATCAGCCCCAGCATTTT.

The chain is built from TRBV20-1 and TRBJ1-1; D ambiguous. V shed 0 bases and J shed 5 bases, with 4 bases lying between them. CDR1 and CDR2 (germline): DFQATT, SNEGSKA (reference sequence). The CDR3 spans 11 residues. CDR3 amino acids: CSARDRTEAFF. CDR3 sequence (DNA): TGCAGTGCTAGAGATCGGACTGAAGCTTTCTTT.

The chain couples TRBV28 to TRBJ2-3, with TRBD1 as a possible D gene (5 bases). Trimming shortened V by 4 bases and J by 5 bases, and 22 bases separated the two germline ends. The CDR3 has 17 residues. Germline-derived CDR1 and CDR2 are MDHEN and SYDVKM. This CDR3 is CASSSRQTQTKRDTQYF. The CDR3 DNA sequence: TGTGCCAGCAGTTCGCGACAGACCCAAACTAAGAGAGATACGCAGTATTTT.

The chain is built from TRBV20-1 and TRBJ1-5, with no clear D. V was trimmed by 5 bases and J by 10 bases, leaving 12 bases between them. The CDR3 contains 11 residues. Germline CDR1 reads DFQATT; CDR2 reads SNEGSKA (reference sequence). CDR3 DNA: TGCAGTGCTGCCATTGGGGAACCCCAGCATTTT. It encodes CSAAIGEPQHF.